This T cell receptor (beta chain) is from a study of OX40 agonist ivuxolimab in advanced cancers. Turning to the study itself: Cancers in dose escalation were hepatocellular, melanoma, renal cell and head and neck. The study, taken as a whole, reports: Average numbers of expanded clones were greater in CD8+ T cells than in CD4+. Both blood CD4+ and CD8+ T cells showed clonal growth by week 6 at 0.1 to 3.0 mg/kg.

This CDR3 has 15 residues. The V and J ends lost 4 bases and 4 bases, in that order; junction bases with no gene match: 4. CDR1 is SGHVS, CDR2 FQNEAQ, per germline. Notes on this clone: Its antigen remains unidentified.

Repertoires were generated with immunoSEQ multiplex PCR, while TCRdb's copy carries only in-frame clones and drops some. In the table there are tens of thousands of clones, about 90% of which are singletons. Patients who had autoimmune disease history or got systemic immunosuppression were left out. The V and J genes are TRBV7-8 and TRBJ2-3, with TRBD1 identical over 11 bases. The TCR was taken from an adult with an advanced solid tumor such as melanoma, head and neck, liver or kidney cancer. The specimen was CD4+ or CD8+ T cells sorted from blood, collected in a trial of the OX40 agonist ivuxolimab. CDR3 nucleotides: TGTGCCAGCAGCTCGGACAGGGGGCCCTCAGATACGCAGTATTTT. It codes for CASSSDRGPSDTQYF.